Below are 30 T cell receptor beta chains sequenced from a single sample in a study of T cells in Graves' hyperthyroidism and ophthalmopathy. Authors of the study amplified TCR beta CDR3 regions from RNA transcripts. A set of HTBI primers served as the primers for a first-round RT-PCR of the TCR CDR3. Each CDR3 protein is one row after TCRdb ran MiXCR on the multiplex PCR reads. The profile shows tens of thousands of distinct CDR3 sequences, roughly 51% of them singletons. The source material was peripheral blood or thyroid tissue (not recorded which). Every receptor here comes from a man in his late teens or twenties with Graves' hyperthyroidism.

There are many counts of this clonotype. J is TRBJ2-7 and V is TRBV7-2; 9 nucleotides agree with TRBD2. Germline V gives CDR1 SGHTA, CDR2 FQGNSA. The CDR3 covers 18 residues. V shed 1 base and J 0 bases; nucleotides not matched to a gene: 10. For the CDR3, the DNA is TGTGCCAGCAGCTTAGACACTAGGCGAGCGGGAGGCTCCTACGAGCAGTACTTC. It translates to CASSLDTRRAGGSYEQYF.

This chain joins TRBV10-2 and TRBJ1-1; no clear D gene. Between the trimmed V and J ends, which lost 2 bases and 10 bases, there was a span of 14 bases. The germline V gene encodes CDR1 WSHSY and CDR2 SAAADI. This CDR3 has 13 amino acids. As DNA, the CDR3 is TGCGCCAGCAGTGAGCCGTGGTGGGTGCGAGCTTTCTTT. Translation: CASSEPWWVRAFF.

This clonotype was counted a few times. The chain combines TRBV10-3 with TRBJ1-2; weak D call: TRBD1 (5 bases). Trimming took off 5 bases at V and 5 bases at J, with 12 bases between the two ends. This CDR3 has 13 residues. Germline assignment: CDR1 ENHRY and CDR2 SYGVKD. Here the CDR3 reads CAISLGTEYGYTF. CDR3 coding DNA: TGTGCCATCAGTCTGGGGACGGAATATGGCTACACCTTC.

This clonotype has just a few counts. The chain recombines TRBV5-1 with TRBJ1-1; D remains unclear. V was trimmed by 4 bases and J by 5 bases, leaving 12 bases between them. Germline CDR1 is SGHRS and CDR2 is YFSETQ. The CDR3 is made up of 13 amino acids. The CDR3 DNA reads TGCGCCAGCAGCACGGACCCCAAAACTGAAGCTTTCTTT. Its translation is CASSTDPKTEAFF.

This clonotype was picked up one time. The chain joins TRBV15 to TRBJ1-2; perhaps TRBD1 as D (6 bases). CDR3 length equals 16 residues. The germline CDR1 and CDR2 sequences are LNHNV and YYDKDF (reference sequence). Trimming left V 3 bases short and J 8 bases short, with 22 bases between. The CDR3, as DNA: TGTGCCACCAGCAGCTTCCAACAGGGCGACGCTGACGGCTACACCTTC. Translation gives CATSSFQQGDADGYTF.

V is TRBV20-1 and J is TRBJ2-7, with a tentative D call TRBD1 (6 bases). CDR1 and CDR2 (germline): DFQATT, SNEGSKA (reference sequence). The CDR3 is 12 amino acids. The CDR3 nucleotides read TGCAGCGCAAAAGCAGGGGCCTACGAGCAGTACTTC. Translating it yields CSAKAGAYEQYF.

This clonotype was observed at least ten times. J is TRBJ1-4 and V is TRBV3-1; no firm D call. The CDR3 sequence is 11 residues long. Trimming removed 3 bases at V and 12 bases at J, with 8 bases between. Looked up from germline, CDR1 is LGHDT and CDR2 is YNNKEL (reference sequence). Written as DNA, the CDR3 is TGTGCCAGCAGCCACCTTGGGGAACTGTTTTTT. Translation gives CASSHLGELFF.

The CDR3 sequence is CSVAGRETGSPPAFF. CDR3 nucleotides: TGCAGTGTCGCGGGGAGAGAAACAGGGTCTCCTCCAGCTTTCTTT. The chain links TRBV29-1 to TRBJ1-1, with D perhaps TRBD1 (6 bases). The CDR3 extends over 15 amino acids. Germline V gene data show CDR1 as SQVTM and CDR2 as ANQGSEA.

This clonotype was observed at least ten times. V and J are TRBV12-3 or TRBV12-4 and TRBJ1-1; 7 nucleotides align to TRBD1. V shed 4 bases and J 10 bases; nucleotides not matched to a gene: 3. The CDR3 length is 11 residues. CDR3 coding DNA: TGTGCCAGCAGTTACGACAGGGCAGCTTTCTTT. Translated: CASSYDRAAFF.

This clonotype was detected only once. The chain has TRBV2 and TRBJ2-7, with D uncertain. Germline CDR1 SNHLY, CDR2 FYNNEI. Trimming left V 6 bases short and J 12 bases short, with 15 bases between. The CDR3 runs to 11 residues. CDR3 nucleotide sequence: TGTGCCAGCAGCCAGGTAACGGATTCGTACTTC. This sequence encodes CASSQVTDSYF.

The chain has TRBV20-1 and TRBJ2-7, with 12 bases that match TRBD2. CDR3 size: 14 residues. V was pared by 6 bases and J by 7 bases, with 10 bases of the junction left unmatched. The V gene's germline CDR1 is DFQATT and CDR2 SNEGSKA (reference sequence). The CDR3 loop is CSAGQGLAGGEQYF. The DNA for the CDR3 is TGCAGTGCCGGACAGGGACTAGCGGGTGGAGAGCAGTACTTC.

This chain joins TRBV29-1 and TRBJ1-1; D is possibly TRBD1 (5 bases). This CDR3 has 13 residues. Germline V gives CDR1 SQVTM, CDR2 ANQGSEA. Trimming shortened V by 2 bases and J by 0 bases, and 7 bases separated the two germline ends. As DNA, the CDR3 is TGCAGCGTTGAACAGGGAATGAACACTGAAGCTTTCTTT. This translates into CSVEQGMNTEAFF.

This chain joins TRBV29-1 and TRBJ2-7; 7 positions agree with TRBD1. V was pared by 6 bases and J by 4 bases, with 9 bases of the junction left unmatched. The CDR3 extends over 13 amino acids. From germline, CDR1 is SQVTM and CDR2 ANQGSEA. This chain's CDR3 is CSVETGTEYEQYF. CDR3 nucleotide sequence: TGCAGCGTCGAAACCGGGACAGAATACGAGCAGTACTTC.

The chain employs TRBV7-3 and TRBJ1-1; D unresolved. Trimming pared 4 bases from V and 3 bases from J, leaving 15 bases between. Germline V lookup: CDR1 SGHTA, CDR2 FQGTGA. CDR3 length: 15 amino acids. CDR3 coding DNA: TGTGCCAGCAGCTATTTGGCTGGGCTGGACACTGAAGCTTTCTTT. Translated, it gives CASSYLAGLDTEAFF.

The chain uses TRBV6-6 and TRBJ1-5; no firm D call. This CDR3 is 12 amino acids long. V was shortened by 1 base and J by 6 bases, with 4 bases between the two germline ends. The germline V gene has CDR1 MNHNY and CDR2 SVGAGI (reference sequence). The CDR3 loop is CASSYYGQPQHF. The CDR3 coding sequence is TGTGCCAGCAGTTACTACGGTCAGCCCCAGCATTTT.

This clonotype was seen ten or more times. As DNA, the CDR3 is TGTGCCAGCAGACGCACAGGGGATCAAGACACTGAAGCTTTCTTT. This codes for CASRRTGDQDTEAFF. The chain employs TRBV6-6 and TRBJ1-1; 7 bases are a match to TRBD1. Trimming took 6 bases from V and 3 from J; bases not matched to a gene: 10. From germline, CDR1 is MNHNY and CDR2 SVGAGI (reference sequence). CDR3 length equals 15 residues.

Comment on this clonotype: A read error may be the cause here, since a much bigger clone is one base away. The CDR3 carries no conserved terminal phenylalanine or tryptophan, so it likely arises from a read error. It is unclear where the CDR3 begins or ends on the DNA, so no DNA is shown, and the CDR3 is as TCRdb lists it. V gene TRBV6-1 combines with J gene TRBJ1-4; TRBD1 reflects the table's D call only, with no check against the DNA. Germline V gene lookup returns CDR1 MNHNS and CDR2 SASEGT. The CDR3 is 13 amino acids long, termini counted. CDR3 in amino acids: CASSTAPGEKPFS.

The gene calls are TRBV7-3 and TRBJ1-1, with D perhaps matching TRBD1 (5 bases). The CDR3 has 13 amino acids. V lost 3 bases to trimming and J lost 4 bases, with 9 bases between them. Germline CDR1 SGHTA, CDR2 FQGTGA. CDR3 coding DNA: TGTGCCAGCAGCTTGCGGCAGGGCACTGAAGCTTTCTTT. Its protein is CASSLRQGTEAFF.

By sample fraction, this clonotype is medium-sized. In DNA, the CDR3 is TGTGCCAGCAGCTCGGACAAGAACACTGAAGCTTTCTTT. Amino acid sequence: CASSSDKNTEAFF. The chain carries TRBV7-2 and TRBJ1-1; a weak D match, TRBD1 (5 bases). V lost 4 bases and J 1 base, leaving 7 bases between the germline ends. The CDR3 loop spans 13 amino acids. CDR1 and CDR2 from the germline V gene are SGHTA and FQGNSA.

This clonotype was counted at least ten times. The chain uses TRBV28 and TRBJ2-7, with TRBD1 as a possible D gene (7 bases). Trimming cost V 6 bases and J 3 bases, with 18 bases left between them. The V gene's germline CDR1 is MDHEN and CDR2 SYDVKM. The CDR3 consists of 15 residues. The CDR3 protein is CASRTSQGGFYEQYF. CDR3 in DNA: TGTGCCAGCAGAACCTCGCAGGGGGGCTTCTACGAGCAGTACTTC.

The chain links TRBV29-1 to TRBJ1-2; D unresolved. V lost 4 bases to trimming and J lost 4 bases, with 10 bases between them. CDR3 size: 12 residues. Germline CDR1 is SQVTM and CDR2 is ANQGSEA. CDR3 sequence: CSVGDTLYGYTF. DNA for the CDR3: TGCAGCGTTGGAGACACCCTCTATGGCTACACCTTC.

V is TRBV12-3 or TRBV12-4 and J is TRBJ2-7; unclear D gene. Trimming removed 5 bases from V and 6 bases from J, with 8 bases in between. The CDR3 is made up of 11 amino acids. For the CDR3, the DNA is TGTGCCAGCAGTGACACAGCCGAGCAGTACTTC. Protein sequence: CASSDTAEQYF.

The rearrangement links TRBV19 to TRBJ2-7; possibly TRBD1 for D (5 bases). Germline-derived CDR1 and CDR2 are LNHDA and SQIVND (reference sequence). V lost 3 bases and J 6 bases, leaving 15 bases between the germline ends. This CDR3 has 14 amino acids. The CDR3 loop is CASSIRSGLREQYF. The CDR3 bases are TGTGCCAGTAGTATCCGGTCAGGGCTTCGCGAGCAGTACTTC.

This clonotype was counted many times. This chain's CDR3 is CAISRGQGDNYGYTF. CDR3 DNA sequence: TGTGCCATCAGCCGGGGGCAGGGGGACAACTATGGCTACACCTTC. The rearrangement uses TRBV10-3 and TRBJ1-2; 7 bases match TRBD1. The CDR3 covers 15 residues. Per the germline V gene, CDR1 is ENHRY and CDR2 is SYGVKD. V shed 6 bases, J shed 2 bases, and the junction held 9 bases outside the gene matches.

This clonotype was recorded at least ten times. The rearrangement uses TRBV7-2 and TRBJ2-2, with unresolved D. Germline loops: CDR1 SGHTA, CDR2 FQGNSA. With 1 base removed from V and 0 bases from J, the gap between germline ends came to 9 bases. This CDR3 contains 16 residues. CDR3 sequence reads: CASSLGGQANTGELFF. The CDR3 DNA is TGTGCCAGCAGCTTAGGGGGTCAGGCGAACACCGGGGAGCTGTTTTTT.

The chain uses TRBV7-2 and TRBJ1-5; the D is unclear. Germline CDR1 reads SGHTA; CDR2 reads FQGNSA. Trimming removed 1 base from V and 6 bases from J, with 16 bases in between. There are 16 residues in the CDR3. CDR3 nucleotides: TGTGCCAGCAGCTTAGGCAGACCCACTTGGGGTCAGCCCCAGCATTTT. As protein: CASSLGRPTWGQPQHF.

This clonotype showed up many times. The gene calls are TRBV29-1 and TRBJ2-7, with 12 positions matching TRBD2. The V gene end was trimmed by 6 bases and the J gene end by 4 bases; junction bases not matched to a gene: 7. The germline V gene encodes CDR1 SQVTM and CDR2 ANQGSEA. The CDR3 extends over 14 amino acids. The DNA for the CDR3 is TGCAGCGTGAGGCCCGGGACTAGCGGGTACGAGCAGTACTTC. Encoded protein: CSVRPGTSGYEQYF.

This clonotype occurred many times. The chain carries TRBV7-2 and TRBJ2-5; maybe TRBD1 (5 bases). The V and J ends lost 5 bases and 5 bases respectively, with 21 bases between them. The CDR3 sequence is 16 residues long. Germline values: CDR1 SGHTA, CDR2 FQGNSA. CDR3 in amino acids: CASSLGQGFLRETQYF. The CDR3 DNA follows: TGTGCCAGCAGCCTCGGGCAGGGCTTTCTTCGGGAGACCCAGTACTTC.

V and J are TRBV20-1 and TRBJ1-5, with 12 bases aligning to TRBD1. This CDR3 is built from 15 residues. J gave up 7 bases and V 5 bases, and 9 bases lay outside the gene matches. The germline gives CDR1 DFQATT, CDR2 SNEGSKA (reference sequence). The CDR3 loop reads CSAQGTGGAKQPQHF. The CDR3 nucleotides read TGCAGTGCTCAAGGGACAGGGGGCGCGAAACAGCCCCAGCATTTT.

The CDR3 DNA follows: TGTGCCAGCAGCGCTAGGGGACAGGGGGACTACGAGCAGTACTTC. It yields the protein CASSARGQGDYEQYF. The rearrangement links TRBV2 to TRBJ2-7; 11 positions agree with TRBD1. The junction had 7 bases not matched to a gene; V was cut back by 6 bases and J by 3 bases. The CDR3 extends over 15 amino acids. Germline values: CDR1 SNHLY, CDR2 FYNNEI.